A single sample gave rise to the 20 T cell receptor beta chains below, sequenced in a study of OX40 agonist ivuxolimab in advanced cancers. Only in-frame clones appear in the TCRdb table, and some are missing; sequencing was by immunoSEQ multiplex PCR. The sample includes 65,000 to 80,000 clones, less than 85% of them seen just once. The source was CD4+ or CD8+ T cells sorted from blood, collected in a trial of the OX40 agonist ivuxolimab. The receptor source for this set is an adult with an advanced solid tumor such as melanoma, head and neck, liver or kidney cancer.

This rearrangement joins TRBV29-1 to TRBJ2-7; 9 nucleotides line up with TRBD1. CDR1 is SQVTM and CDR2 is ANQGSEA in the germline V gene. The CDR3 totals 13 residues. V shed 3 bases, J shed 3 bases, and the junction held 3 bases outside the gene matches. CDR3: CSVDPGQGYEQYF. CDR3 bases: TGCAGCGTTGACCCGGGACAGGGCTACGAGCAGTACTTC.

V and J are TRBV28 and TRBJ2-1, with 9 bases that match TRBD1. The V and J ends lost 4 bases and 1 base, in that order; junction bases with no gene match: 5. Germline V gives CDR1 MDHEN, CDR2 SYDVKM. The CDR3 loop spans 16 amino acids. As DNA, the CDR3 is TGTGCCAGCAGTTCCCACAGGGGGCGGTCCTACAATGAGCAGTTCTTC. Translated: CASSSHRGRSYNEQFF.

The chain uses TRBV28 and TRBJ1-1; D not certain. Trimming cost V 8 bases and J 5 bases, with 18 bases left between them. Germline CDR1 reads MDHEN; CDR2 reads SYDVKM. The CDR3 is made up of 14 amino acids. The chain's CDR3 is CASVSRSWRTEAFF. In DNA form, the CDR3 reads TGTGCCAGCGTGTCTCGTAGCTGGAGGACTGAAGCTTTCTTT.

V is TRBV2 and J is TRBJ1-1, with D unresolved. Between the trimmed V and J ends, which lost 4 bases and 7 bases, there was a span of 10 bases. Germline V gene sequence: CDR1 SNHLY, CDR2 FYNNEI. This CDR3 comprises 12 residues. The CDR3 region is CASSGGGDEAFF. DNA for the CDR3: TGTGCCAGCAGTGGAGGTGGGGATGAAGCTTTCTTT.

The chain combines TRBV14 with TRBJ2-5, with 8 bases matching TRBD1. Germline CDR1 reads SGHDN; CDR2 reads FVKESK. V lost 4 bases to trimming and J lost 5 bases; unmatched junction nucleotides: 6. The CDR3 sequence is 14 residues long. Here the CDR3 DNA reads TGTGCCAGCAGCCGGCCAGGGGGCTATGAGACCCAGTACTTC. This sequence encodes CASSRPGGYETQYF.

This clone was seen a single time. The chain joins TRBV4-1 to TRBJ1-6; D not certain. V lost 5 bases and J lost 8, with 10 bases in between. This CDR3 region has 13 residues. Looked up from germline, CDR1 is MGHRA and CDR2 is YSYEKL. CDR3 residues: CASSERMDSPLHF. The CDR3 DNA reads TGCGCCAGCAGCGAACGCATGGATTCACCCCTCCACTTT.

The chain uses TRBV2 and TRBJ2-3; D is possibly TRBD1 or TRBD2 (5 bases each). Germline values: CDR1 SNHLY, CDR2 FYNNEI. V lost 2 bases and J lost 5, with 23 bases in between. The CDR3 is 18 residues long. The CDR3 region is CASSEIPPSGSPGDTQYF. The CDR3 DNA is TGTGCCAGCAGTGAAATCCCCCCCTCAGGGAGTCCCGGAGATACGCAGTATTTT.

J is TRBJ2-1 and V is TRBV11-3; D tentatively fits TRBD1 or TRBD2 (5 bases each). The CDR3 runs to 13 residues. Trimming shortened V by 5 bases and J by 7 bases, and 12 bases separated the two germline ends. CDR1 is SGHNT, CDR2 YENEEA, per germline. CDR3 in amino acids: CASSRGEGNEQFF. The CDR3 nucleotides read TGTGCCAGCAGCAGGGGCGAGGGGAATGAGCAGTTCTTC.

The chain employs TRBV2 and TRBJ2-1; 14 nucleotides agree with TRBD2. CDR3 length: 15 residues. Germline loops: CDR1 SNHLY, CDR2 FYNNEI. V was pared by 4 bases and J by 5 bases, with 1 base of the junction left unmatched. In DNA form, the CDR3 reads TGTGCCAGCAGTGCGACTAGCGGGGGGGACAATGAGCAGTTCTTC. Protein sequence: CASSATSGGDNEQFF.

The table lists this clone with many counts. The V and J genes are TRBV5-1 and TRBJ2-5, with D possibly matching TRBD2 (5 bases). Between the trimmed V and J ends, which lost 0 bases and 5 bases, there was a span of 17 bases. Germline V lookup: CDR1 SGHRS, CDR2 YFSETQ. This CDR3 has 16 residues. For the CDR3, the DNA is TGCGCCAGCAGCTTGGAGGGTAGCGTGACGGGTGAGACCCAGTACTTC. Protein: CASSLEGSVTGETQYF. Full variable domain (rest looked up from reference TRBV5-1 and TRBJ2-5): KAGVTQTPRYLIKTRGQQVTLSCSPISGHRSVSWYQQTPGQGLQFLFEYFSETQRNKGNFPGRFSGRQFSNSRSEMNVSTLELGDSALYLCASSLEGSVTGETQYFGPGTRLLVL.

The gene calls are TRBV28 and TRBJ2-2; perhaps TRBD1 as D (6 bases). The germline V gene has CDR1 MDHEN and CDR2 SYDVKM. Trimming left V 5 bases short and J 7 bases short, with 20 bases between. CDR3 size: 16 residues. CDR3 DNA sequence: TGTGCCAGCAGTCCGCCGGGACACGCGAATGTCGGGGAGCTGTTTTTT. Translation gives CASSPPGHANVGELFF. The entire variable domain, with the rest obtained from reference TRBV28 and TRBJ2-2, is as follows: DVKVTQSSRYLVKRTGEKVFLECVQDMDHENMFWYRQDPGLGLRLIYFSYDVKMKEKGDIPEGYSVSREKKERFSLILESASTNQTSMYLCASSPPGHANVGELFFGEGSRLTVL.

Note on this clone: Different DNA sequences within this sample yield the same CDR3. The CDR3 nucleotides are TGTGCCAGCAGTTTAAGTAACTATGGCTACACCTTC. Protein product: CASSLSNYGYTF. The chain combines TRBV28 with TRBJ1-2; D is undetermined. Trimming took 2 bases from V and 1 from J, leaving 2 bases between them. Germline values: CDR1 MDHEN, CDR2 SYDVKM. The CDR3 runs 12 residues.

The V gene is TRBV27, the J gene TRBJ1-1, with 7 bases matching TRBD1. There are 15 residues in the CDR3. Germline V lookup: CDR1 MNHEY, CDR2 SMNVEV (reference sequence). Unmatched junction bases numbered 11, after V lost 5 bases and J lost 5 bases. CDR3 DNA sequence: TGTGCCAGCAGTCCAACAACAGGGGTGAGGACTGAAGCTTTCTTT. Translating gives CASSPTTGVRTEAFF.

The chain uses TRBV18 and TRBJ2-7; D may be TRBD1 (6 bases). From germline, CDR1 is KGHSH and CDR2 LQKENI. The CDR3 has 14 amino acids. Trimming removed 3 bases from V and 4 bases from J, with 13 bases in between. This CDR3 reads CASSPKTGGYEQYF. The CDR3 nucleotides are TGTGCCAGCTCACCTAAGACAGGCGGTTACGAGCAGTACTTC.

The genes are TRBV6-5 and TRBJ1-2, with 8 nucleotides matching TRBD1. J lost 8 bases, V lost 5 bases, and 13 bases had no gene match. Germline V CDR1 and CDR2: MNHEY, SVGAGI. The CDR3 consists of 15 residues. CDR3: CASSTQAGQVGGYTF. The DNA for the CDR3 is TGTGCCAGCAGTACGCAAGCGGGACAGGTGGGAGGCTACACCTTC.

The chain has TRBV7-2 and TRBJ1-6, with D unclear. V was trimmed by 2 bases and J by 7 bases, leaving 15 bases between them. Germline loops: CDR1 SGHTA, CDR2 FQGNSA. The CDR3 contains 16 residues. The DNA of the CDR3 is TGTGCCAGCAGCTTATTCCTGCGGCATAACAATTCACCCCTCCACTTT. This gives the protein CASSLFLRHNNSPLHF.

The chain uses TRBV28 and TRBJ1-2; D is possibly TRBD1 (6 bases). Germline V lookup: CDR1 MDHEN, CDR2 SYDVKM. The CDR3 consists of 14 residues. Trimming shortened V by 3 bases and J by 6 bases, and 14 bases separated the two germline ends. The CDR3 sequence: CASSFGGRVDGYTF. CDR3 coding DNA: TGTGCCAGCAGTTTCGGGGGGCGCGTAGATGGCTACACCTTC.

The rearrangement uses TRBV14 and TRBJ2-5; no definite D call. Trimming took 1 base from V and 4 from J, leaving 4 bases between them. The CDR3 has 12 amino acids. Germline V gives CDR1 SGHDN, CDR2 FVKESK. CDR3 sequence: CASSQVRETQYF. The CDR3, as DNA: TGTGCCAGCAGCCAAGTAAGAGAGACCCAGTACTTC.

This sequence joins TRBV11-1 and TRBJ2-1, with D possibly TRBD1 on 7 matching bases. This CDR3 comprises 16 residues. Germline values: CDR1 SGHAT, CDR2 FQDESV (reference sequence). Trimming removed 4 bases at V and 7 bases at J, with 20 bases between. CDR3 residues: CASSSTTGRHHNEQFF. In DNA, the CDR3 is TGTGCCAGCAGCTCCACGACAGGGAGGCACCATAATGAGCAGTTCTTC.

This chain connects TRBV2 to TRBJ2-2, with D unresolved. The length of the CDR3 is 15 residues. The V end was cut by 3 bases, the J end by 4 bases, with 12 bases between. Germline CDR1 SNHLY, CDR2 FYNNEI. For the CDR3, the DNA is TGTGCCAGCAGTGAGGGCATCCACCCCACCGGGGAGCTGTTTTTT. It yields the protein CASSEGIHPTGELFF.